This T cell receptor beta chain was profiled in a study of response to subunit inactivated influenza vaccine. Findings of the study overall: There was a suggestion from the authors that each seasonal influenza vaccination recruits few new T cells.

In this sample, this clonotype turned up a few times. No antigen is known for it. From the RT-PCR reads, TCRdb called clonotypes with MiXCR, one entry per CDR3 protein. The sample yields about 650,000 distinct CDR3 sequences, approximately 15% seen once. The CDR3 has 12 residues. Germline CDR1 reads SEHNR; CDR2 reads FQNEAQ (reference sequence). Trimming shortened V by 1 base and J by 12 bases, and 10 bases separated the two germline ends. The chain recombines TRBV7-9 with TRBJ2-1, with a possible D match to TRBD2 (5 bases). The receptor comes from a man between 50 and 59 years old who received an inactivated influenza vaccine. The material sequenced was PBMCs from blood, taken roughly 12 days after vaccination. The CDR3 sequence is CASSLGGRGQFF. DNA of the CDR3: TGTGCCAGCAGCTTAGGAGGTCGGGGGCAGTTCTTC.